One and the same sample provided the 24 T cell receptor beta chains below, sequenced in a study of T cell responses to AZD1222 COVID-19 vaccine. The assay was immunoSEQ multiplex PCR, and TCRdb's table has in-frame clones only and misses some. The sample includes roughly 77,000 clones, 90% seen only once; the top ten take 3% to 3.5%. Sample: peripheral blood, taken 28 days after the second AZD1222 dose. The receptors derive from an adult who received the AZD1222 COVID-19 vaccine.

The chain combines TRBV10-3 with TRBJ1-3; D gene uncertain. The CDR3 totals 15 residues. V was shortened by 1 base and J by 2 bases, with 9 bases between the two germline ends. Per germline, CDR1 ENHRY and CDR2 SYGVKD. CDR3 protein: CAISEFGRTGNTIYF. CDR3 DNA sequence: TGTGCCATCAGTGAGTTTGGCAGGACTGGAAACACCATATATTTT.

This chain joins TRBV20-1 and TRBJ2-3, with D perhaps TRBD2 (5 bases). The V gene's germline CDR1 is DFQATT and CDR2 SNEGSKA (reference sequence). This CDR3 has 14 amino acids. Trimming removed 3 bases at V and 2 bases at J, with 12 bases between. CDR3 residues: CSASQRKSTDTQYF. The CDR3 nucleotides read TGCAGTGCTAGTCAGCGGAAGTCCACAGATACGCAGTATTTT.

The chain couples TRBV7-8 to TRBJ2-7, with TRBD2 matching 13 bases. The V segment lost 5 bases and the J segment 5 bases; nucleotides outside the gene matches: 6. Germline assignment: CDR1 SGHVS and CDR2 FQNEAQ. The CDR3 runs to 15 residues. CDR3 loop: CASSPHTSGGDEQYF. Here the CDR3 DNA reads TGTGCCAGCAGCCCCCACACTAGCGGGGGGGACGAGCAGTACTTC. The whole variable domain, remainder taken from reference TRBV7-8 and TRBJ2-7, is GAGVSQSPRYKVAKRGQDVALRCDPISGHVSLFWYQQALGQGPEFLTYFQNEAQLDKSGLPSDRFFAERPEGSVSTLKIQRTQQEDSAVYLCASSPHTSGGDEQYFGPGTRLTVT.

This clone was seen only a few times. The chain is built from TRBV7-9 and TRBJ1-2; D gene uncertain. Germline V gene data show CDR1 as SEHNR and CDR2 as FQNEAQ (reference sequence). V was trimmed by 2 bases and J by 0 bases, leaving 7 bases between them. The CDR3 has 14 residues. CDR3 DNA sequence: TGTGCCAGCAGCTTACGGTTAGCTAACTATGGCTACACCTTC. Its protein product is CASSLRLANYGYTF.

The chain combines TRBV27 with TRBJ2-1; D remains unclear. CDR3 size: 13 residues. Per germline, CDR1 MNHEY and CDR2 SMNVEV (reference sequence). The germline V and J ends were trimmed by 3 bases and 7 bases, with 10 bases remaining between them. The DNA of the CDR3 is TGTGCCAGCAGTTTGCCGGGTCTAAATGAGCAGTTCTTC. Protein sequence: CASSLPGLNEQFF.

This chain uses TRBV6-5 with TRBJ1-3, with unresolved D. From germline, CDR1 is MNHEY and CDR2 SVGAGI. This CDR3 has 13 residues. The V end was cut by 0 bases, the J end by 4 bases, with 4 bases between. The CDR3 DNA reads as TGTGCCAGCAGTTACTCTTTCGGAAACACCATATATTTT. This encodes CASSYSFGNTIYF.

The chain couples TRBV5-4 to TRBJ1-1, with 8 bases lining up with TRBD1. Germline trimming cut 0 bases from V and 6 bases from J; bases unmatched to any gene: 4. This CDR3 has 14 residues. The germline V gene has CDR1 SGHNT and CDR2 YYREEE (reference sequence). The CDR3 here is CASSLAQGAAEAFF. The CDR3 coding sequence is TGTGCCAGCAGCTTGGCGCAGGGGGCGGCTGAAGCTTTCTTT.

The chain recombines TRBV4-1 with TRBJ2-2; D is possibly TRBD1 (6 bases). V gave up 7 bases and J gave up 2 bases, with 11 bases separating them. CDR3 length: 14 residues. Germline V CDR1 and CDR2: MGHRA, YSYEKL. For the CDR3, the DNA is TGCGCCAGCACCAGGACAGCCAACACCGGGGAGCTGTTTTTT. Its translation is CASTRTANTGELFF.

This chain joins TRBV13 and TRBJ2-5; 9 bases are shared with TRBD1. Germline V gene data show CDR1 as PRHDT and CDR2 as FYEKMQ (reference sequence). V shed 2 bases and J 5 bases; nucleotides not matched to a gene: 6. The CDR3 covers 15 residues. The CDR3 nucleotides are TGTGCCAGCAGCTTAAGACAGGGGGGTGGGGAGACCCAGTACTTC. Protein sequence: CASSLRQGGGETQYF.

This clone occurred once. This chain links TRBV2 with TRBJ2-3; 8 nucleotides align to TRBD1. The CDR3 totals 12 residues. Trimming took 5 bases from V and 13 from J; bases not matched to a gene: 8. Germline V lookup: CDR1 SNHLY, CDR2 FYNNEI. CDR3 bases: TGTGCCAGCAGTCTGGACAGGGAGAGTGAGTATTTT. Protein product: CASSLDRESEYF. The variable domain in full, with the rest retrieved from reference TRBV2 and TRBJ2-3, is EPEVTQTPSHQVTQMGQEVILRCVPISNHLYFYWYRQILGQKVEFLVSFYNNEISEKSEIFDDQFSVERPDGSNFTLKIRSTKLEDSAMYFCASSLDRESEYFGPGTRLTVL.

The chain links TRBV11-2 to TRBJ2-7, with 9 bases fitting TRBD2. The CDR3 consists of 14 residues. The ends lost 5 bases at V and 4 bases at J; junction bases unmatched: 6. Germline V lookup: CDR1 SGHAT, CDR2 FQNNGV. CDR3 sequence reads: CASSQTSGPYEQYF. DNA for the CDR3: TGTGCCAGCAGCCAGACTAGCGGCCCTTACGAGCAGTACTTC.

V usage is TRBV30 and J usage is TRBJ1-2; 11 nucleotides align to TRBD1. CDR3 length: 14 residues. V shed 5 bases, J shed 7 bases, and the junction held 9 bases outside the gene matches. CDR1 GTSNPN and CDR2 SVGIG come from the germline V gene (reference sequence). CDR3 sequence reads: CAWAAGTGGVGYTF. In nucleotides, the CDR3 is TGTGCCTGGGCAGCCGGGACAGGGGGAGTTGGCTACACCTTC. Complete variable domain (other parts from reference TRBV30 and TRBJ1-2): SQTIHQWPATLVQPVGSPLSLECTVEGTSNPNLYWYRQAAGRGLQLLFYSVGIGQISSEVPQNLSASRPQDRQFILSSKKLLLSDSGFYLCAWAAGTGGVGYTFGSGTRLTVV.

This chain links TRBV6-5 with TRBJ1-2; no definite D call. The CDR3 length is 11 residues. Trimming pared 6 bases from V and 8 bases from J, leaving 10 bases between. Germline V gene lookup returns CDR1 MNHEY and CDR2 SVGAGI. The CDR3: CASRTDGGYTF. The DNA of the CDR3 is TGTGCCAGCAGGACGGATGGAGGCTACACCTTC.

Here the CDR3 DNA reads TGTGCCAGCAGCCAGGCCTCCGCGGACACCTCCTCTGGAAACACCATATATTTT. It specifies CASSQASADTSSGNTIYF. The rearrangement joins TRBV7-8 to TRBJ1-3, with a weak D call TRBD1 (5 bases). Germline values: CDR1 SGHVS, CDR2 FQNEAQ. The V and J ends lost 5 bases and 0 bases respectively, with 20 bases between them. This CDR3 is 18 amino acids long. The variable domain in full, completed from reference TRBV7-8 and TRBJ1-3, reads GAGVSQSPRYKVAKRGQDVALRCDPISGHVSLFWYQQALGQGPEFLTYFQNEAQLDKSGLPSDRFFAERPEGSVSTLKIQRTQQEDSAVYLCASSQASADTSSGNTIYFGEGSWLTVV.

The chain has TRBV7-2 and TRBJ2-1; D unresolved. There are 11 residues in the CDR3. Per germline, CDR1 SGHTA and CDR2 FQGNSA. The V gene lost 2 bases and the J gene lost 7 bases, with 3 bases spanning the gap. CDR3 sequence: CASSLWNEQFF. CDR3 coding DNA: TGTGCCAGCAGCTTATGGAATGAGCAGTTCTTC.

V usage is TRBV24-1 and J usage is TRBJ1-2, with D possibly matching TRBD1 (6 bases). The CDR3 consists of 13 residues. In germline, CDR1 is KGHDR, CDR2 SFDVKD. V was cut by 6 bases and J by 1 base, with 8 bases left in between. The CDR3 region is CATSPQGNYGYTF. CDR3 DNA: TGTGCCACCAGTCCACAGGGTAACTATGGCTACACCTTC.

J is TRBJ2-7 and V is TRBV7-9, with TRBD1 identical over 7 bases. V shed 1 base and J 2 bases; nucleotides not matched to a gene: 8. The CDR3 contains 16 residues. Germline loops: CDR1 SEHNR, CDR2 FQNEAQ (reference sequence). CDR3: CASSLGTGQATYEQYF. The CDR3 DNA sequence: TGTGCCAGCAGCTTAGGCACCGGACAGGCAACCTACGAGCAGTACTTC.

The table lists this clone with a count of one. V gene TRBV24-1 combines with J gene TRBJ2-1; D might be TRBD2 (7 bases). The CDR3 is 16 amino acids. Germline-derived CDR1 and CDR2 are KGHDR and SFDVKD. Trimming stripped 4 bases from V and 0 bases from J, with 12 bases between. The CDR3 bases are TGTGCCACCAGTGACCGCCGGGGGGCCTCCTACAATGAGCAGTTCTTC. Protein: CATSDRRGASYNEQFF.

The V gene is TRBV18, the J gene TRBJ2-7; D is unresolved. V was shortened by 3 bases and J by 3 bases, with 9 bases between the two germline ends. CDR1 is KGHSH, CDR2 LQKENI, per germline. The CDR3 totals 13 residues. The DNA for the CDR3 is TGTGCCAGCTCACCTCCCCAGCGCTACGAGCAGTACTTC. This gives the protein CASSPPQRYEQYF.

The V and J genes are TRBV18 and TRBJ1-1, with 7 bases aligning to TRBD1. Germline values: CDR1 KGHSH, CDR2 LQKENI. The CDR3 runs to 14 residues. With 6 bases clipped from V and 2 bases from J, the junction kept 6 bases outside the gene matches. The CDR3 loop reads CASSPGQENTEAFF. The CDR3 nucleotides read TGTGCCAGCTCTCCCGGACAGGAAAACACTGAAGCTTTCTTT.

The rearrangement links TRBV9 to TRBJ2-3; possible D gene TRBD2, 6 bases. CDR1 and CDR2 (germline): SGDLS, YYNGEE. The CDR3 is made up of 15 amino acids. The ends were cut back, 0 bases at V and 3 bases at J, with 11 bases in the middle. CDR3: CASSVALEGTDTQYF. For the CDR3, the DNA is TGTGCCAGCAGCGTAGCTTTGGAGGGTACAGATACGCAGTATTTT.

V usage is TRBV9 and J usage is TRBJ2-3; tentatively, D is TRBD2 (5 bases). There are 13 residues in the CDR3. Germline CDR1 and CDR2: SGDLS and YYNGEE. V was clipped by 0 bases and J by 5 bases, with 7 bases between them. The CDR3 DNA follows: TGTGCCAGCAGCGTAGACGGGAAAGATACGCAGTATTTT. Protein: CASSVDGKDTQYF.

V and J are TRBV10-3 and TRBJ2-7; D uncertain. Germline V gene sequence: CDR1 ENHRY, CDR2 SYGVKD. The CDR3 contains 12 residues. Trimming pared 7 bases from V and 0 bases from J, leaving 7 bases between. CDR3 sequence: CAIMARSYEQYF. Written as DNA, the CDR3 is TGTGCCATCATGGCCCGCTCCTACGAGCAGTACTTC.

This chain connects TRBV11-2 to TRBJ1-2; D not certain. Germline V gene lookup returns CDR1 SGHAT and CDR2 FQNNGV. V dropped 5 bases and J dropped 0 bases, with 4 bases sitting between them. There are 12 residues in the CDR3. Here the CDR3 reads CASSQSNYGYTF. CDR3 nucleotide sequence: TGTGCCAGCAGCCAATCTAACTATGGCTACACCTTC.